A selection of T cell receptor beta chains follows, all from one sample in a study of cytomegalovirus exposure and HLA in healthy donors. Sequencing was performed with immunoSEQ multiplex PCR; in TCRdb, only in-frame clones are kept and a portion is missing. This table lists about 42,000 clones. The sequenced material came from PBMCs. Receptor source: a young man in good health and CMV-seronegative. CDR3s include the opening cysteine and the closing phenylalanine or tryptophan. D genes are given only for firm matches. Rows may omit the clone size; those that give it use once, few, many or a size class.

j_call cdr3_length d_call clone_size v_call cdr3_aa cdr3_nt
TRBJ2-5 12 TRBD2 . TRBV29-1 CSVRGGQETQYF TGCAGCGTCCGGGGGGGTCAAGAGACCCAGTACTTC
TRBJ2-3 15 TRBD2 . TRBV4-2 CASSQGGRETDTQYF TGTGCCAGCAGCCAAGGCGGGAGGGAAACGGATACGCAGTATTTT
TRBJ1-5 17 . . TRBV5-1 CASAGEGQPTSNQPQHF TGCGCCAGCGCCGGGGAGGGGCAACCAACTAGCAATCAGCCCCAGCATTTT
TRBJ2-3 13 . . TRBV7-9 CASSLVGGDTQYF TGTGCCAGCAGCTTAGTCGGAGGAGATACGCAGTATTTT
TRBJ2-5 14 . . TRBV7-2 CASSPDLGSRAQYF TGTGCCAGCAGCCCCGATCTGGGGTCCAGGGCCCAGTACTTC
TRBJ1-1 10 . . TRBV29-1 CSALNTEAFF TGCAGCGCTTTGAACACTGAAGCTTTCTTT
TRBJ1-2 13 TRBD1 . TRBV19 CASRDRGRDGYTF TGTGCCAGTAGGGACAGGGGGCGAGATGGCTACACCTTC
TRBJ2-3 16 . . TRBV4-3 CASSQGLNPPPDTQYF TGCGCCAGCAGCCAGGGACTTAATCCCCCTCCAGATACGCAGTATTTT
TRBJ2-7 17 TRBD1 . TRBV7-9 CASSLEVTRDSAYEQYF TGTGCCAGCAGCTTAGAAGTAACGAGGGACAGCGCCTACGAGCAGTACTTC
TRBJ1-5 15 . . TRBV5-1 CASRLDPVSHQPQHF TGCGCCAGCCGCCTTGACCCCGTTAGCCATCAGCCCCAGCATTTT
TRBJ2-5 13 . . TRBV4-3 CASSQELEETQYF TGCGCCAGCAGCCAAGAATTAGAAGAGACCCAGTACTTC
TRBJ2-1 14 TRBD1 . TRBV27 CASSPKSTGDEQFF TGTGCCAGCAGTCCCAAATCGACAGGGGATGAGCAGTTCTTC
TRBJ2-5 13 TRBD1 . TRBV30 CAWSGGQEETQYF TGTGCCTGGAGTGGGGGACAGGAAGAGACCCAGTACTTC
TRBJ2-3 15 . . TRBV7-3 CASSSSGPPGDTQYF TGTGCCAGCAGCTCCTCCGGGCCCCCGGGGGATACGCAGTATTTT
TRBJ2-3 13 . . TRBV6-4 CASSESGTDTQYF TGTGCCAGCAGTGAGTCGGGCACAGATACGCAGTATTTT
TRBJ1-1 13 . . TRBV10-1 CASSARPNTEAFF TGCGCCAGCAGTGCTAGACCTAACACTGAAGCTTTCTTT
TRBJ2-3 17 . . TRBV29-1 CSVEDVRGAGRTDTQYF TGCAGCGTTGAAGATGTTAGAGGGGCGGGACGCACAGATACGCAGTATTTT
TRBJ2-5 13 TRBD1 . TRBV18 CASSPTGDETQYF TGTGCCAGCTCTCCGACAGGGGACGAGACCCAGTACTTC
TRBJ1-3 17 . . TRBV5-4 CASSTGGGGSSGNTIYF TGTGCCAGCAGCACTGGGGGGGGTGGCAGCTCTGGAAACACCATATATTTT
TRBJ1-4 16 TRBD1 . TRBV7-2 CASSLVVTGGGEKLFF TGTGCCAGCAGCTTAGTTGTTACAGGGGGTGGGGAAAAACTGTTTTTT
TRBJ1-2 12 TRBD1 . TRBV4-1 CATGDANYGYTF TGCGCTACAGGGGATGCTAACTATGGCTACACCTTC
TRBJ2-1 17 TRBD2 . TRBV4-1 CASSQAPGLAANNEQFF TGCGCCAGCAGCCAAGCCCCGGGACTAGCGGCCAACAATGAGCAGTTCTTC
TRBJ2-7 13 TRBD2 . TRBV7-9 CAIISGSTDEQYF TGTGCCATCATCAGCGGGAGCACAGACGAGCAGTACTTC
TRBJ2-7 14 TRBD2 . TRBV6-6 CASSRLAETYEQYF TGTGCCAGCAGCCGACTAGCGGAGACCTACGAGCAGTACTTC
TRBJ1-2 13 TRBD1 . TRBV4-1 CASSQAGGDGYTF TGCGCCAGCAGCCAAGCAGGGGGCGACGGCTACACCTTC
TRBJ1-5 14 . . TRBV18 CASSPLGVNQPQHF TGTGCCAGCTCACCACTGGGAGTCAATCAGCCCCAGCATTTT
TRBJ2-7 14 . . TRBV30 CAWSRALEAYEQYF TGTGCCTGGAGTCGAGCTCTCGAGGCCTACGAGCAGTACTTC
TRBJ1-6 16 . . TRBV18 CASSWAAQGNQSPLHF TGTGCCAGCTCATGGGCCGCGCAGGGCAATCAATCACCCCTCCACTTT
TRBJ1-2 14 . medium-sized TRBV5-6 CASSLAARAGGYTF TGTGCCAGCAGCTTGGCCGCGCGGGCGGGTGGCTACACCTTC
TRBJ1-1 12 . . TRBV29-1 CSADNLNTEAFF TGCAGCGCGGACAATTTGAACACTGAAGCTTTCTTT
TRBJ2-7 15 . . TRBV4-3 CASSQETGMGYEQYF TGCGCCAGCAGCCAAGAAACGGGGATGGGGTACGAGCAGTACTTC
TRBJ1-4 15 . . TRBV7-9 CASSLVQTANEKLFF TGTGCCAGCAGCTTAGTACAGACAGCTAATGAAAAACTGTTTTTT